This TCR beta chain is drawn from a study of T cell changes during pregnancy in multiple sclerosis. Method: immunoSEQ multiplex PCR; TCRdb's copy keeps in-frame clones and lacks some. The sample consists of about 59,000 clones, roughly 94% of them appearing once. The V end lost 3 bases, the J end lost 12 bases, and 12 bases lay between the germline ends. Germline assignment: CDR1 SGHDN and CDR2 FVKESK. The CDR3 runs 12 residues. This chain joins TRBV14 and TRBJ2-1, with TRBD1 as a possible D gene (5 bases). The clonotype was recovered from a female donor with multiple sclerosis, enrolled in a pregnancy study. The specimen was CD8+ T cells from peripheral blood mononuclear cells, collected after pregnancy. In DNA, the CDR3 is TGTGCCAGCAGCCATATAGGGGTGTGGCAGTTCTTC. Encoded protein: CASSHIGVWQFF.